This T cell receptor beta chain was documented in a study of identical twins. Template switching added a universal primer binding site, and final cDNA carried unique molecular identifiers. TCRdb re-analysed the 5' RACE reads in MiXCR, keeping a single row per CDR3 protein. The data contain about 890,000 distinct CDR3 sequences, about 12% of them singletons. Findings and limits, study-wide: Invariant populations such as MAIT and iNKT cells could partly muddle zero-insertion analyses.

The V gene lost 0 bases and the J gene lost 2 bases, with 11 bases spanning the gap. The germline gives CDR1 KGHDR, CDR2 SFDVKD. The CDR3 consists of 16 residues. About this clonotype: Its cognate antigen is unknown.

The data also belong to a second study, concerning yellow fever vaccine responses in identical twins. Per that study: Twins reportedly mounted vaccine T cell responses that seemed partly convergent, partly personalized.

V usage is TRBV24-1 and J usage is TRBJ2-3; D ambiguous. The clonotype was recovered from a woman aged 18-29 years in good health. Source material: PBMCs. The CDR3 DNA follows: TGTGCCACCAGTGATTTGCCGGGCGCGGACACAGATACGCAGTATTTT. Translated, it gives CATSDLPGADTDTQYF.